The rows below give T cell receptor beta chains drawn from one sample of a study of blood T cell repertoires in COVID-19. This table comes from immunoSEQ multiplex PCR, and its TCRdb copy is limited to in-frame clones, with some not included. Of around 140,000 clones listed, 80% to 90% are singletons. Sequencing was carried out using peripheral blood. The source is a man between 18 and 29 years old with COVID-19, enrolled during active disease. The CDR3 runs from the conserved cysteine through the conserved F or W. The D gene is left open where the match is weak. Some rows mark clone size as missing; the rest say once, few, many or name a class of expanded clone.

>TRBD1|.|TRBJ1-3|TRBV28
TGTGCCAGCAGCTCCCGGACAGGGACGGGAAACACCATATATTTT
CASSSRTGTGNTIYF
>.|.|TRBJ2-7|TRBV2
TGTGCCACAGAAAGGGGACTGCGAACCTCCGAGCAGTACTTC
CATERGLRTSEQYF
>TRBD2|few|TRBJ2-1|TRBV5-1
TGCGCCAGCAGCCTTGGGGGGAGGGCCGAAAATGAGCAGTTCTTC
CASSLGGRAENEQFF
>TRBD2|.|TRBJ2-1|TRBV19
TGTGCCAGTAGTATTCGGACTAGAAATGAGCAGTTCTTC
CASSIRTRNEQFF
>.|.|TRBJ2-2|TRBV5-1
TGCGCCAGCCGTCCAGGGCCCAACACCGGGGAGCTGTTTTTT
CASRPGPNTGELFF
>.|.|TRBJ2-2|TRBV11-3
TGTGCCAGCAGCCCATTCGGGACGAACACCGGGGAGCTGTTTTTT
CASSPFGTNTGELFF
>TRBD2|.|TRBJ2-1|TRBV4-3
TGCGCCAGCAGCCAAGTTTGGGGCGGGGGGTCCTATTCGGCCAATGAGCAGTTCTTC
CASSQVWGGGSYSANEQFF
>.|.|TRBJ2-7|TRBV11-2
TGTGCCAGCAGCCCGGACTACTTGAGCTCCTACGAGCAGTACTTC
CASSPDYLSSYEQYF
>TRBD2|.|TRBJ2-1|TRBV6-2/TRBV6-3
TGTGCCAGCACCCCCGATTATCGCATAGCGGGCCATGAGCAGTTCTTC
CASTPDYRIAGHEQFF
>TRBD2|.|TRBJ2-7|TRBV27
TGTGCCAGCAGCCCACCCTTGACTAGCGGGAGCAACGAGCAGTACTTC
CASSPPLTSGSNEQYF
>.|once|TRBJ1-2|TRBV28
TGTGCCAGCACCGGGGGGGGAGCTAACTATGGCTACACCTTC
CASTGGGANYGYTF
>TRBD2|.|TRBJ2-5|TRBV7-6
TGTGCCAGCAGCTTAGGTCGCCAGCGGGGGTACCAAGAGACCCAGTACTTC
CASSLGRQRGYQETQYF
>TRBD1|.|TRBJ2-7|TRBV10-3
TGTGCCATCAGTGAGTCTTCGAGGGGGACAGGAATCCCCTACGAGCAGTACTTC
CAISESSRGTGIPYEQYF
>TRBD1|.|TRBJ1-5|TRBV7-2
TGTGCCAGCAGCTTATCGGGACAGTGGGATCAGCCCCAGCATTTT
CASSLSGQWDQPQHF
>.|.|TRBJ1-4|TRBV10-3
TGTGCCATCAGTGATCGCGGCGGTCTTAATGAAAAACTGTTTTTT
CAISDRGGLNEKLFF
>TRBD1|.|TRBJ2-7|TRBV7-9
TGTGCCAGCAGCCCCTGGGGACAGTACTACGAGCAGTACTTC
CASSPWGQYYEQYF
>TRBD2|.|TRBJ2-1|TRBV3-1/TRBV3-2
TGTGCCAGCAGCCCTACTAGCGGGACCCACAATGAGCAGTTCTTC
CASSPTSGTHNEQFF
>.|.|TRBJ1-6|TRBV24-1
TGTGCCACCAGTGCTCCCGGGGGAAGGCAGGGCGAAAATTCACCCCTCCACTTT
CATSAPGGRQGENSPLHF
>TRBD1|.|TRBJ1-5|TRBV18
TGTGCCAGCTCACCCGGGACAGGGGGCCAGAGCAATCAGCCCCAGCATTTT
CASSPGTGGQSNQPQHF
>TRBD2|once|TRBJ2-7|TRBV27
TGTGCCAGCAGACAGGTAGGGAGGGCCTACGAGCAGTACTTC
CASRQVGRAYEQYF
>.|.|TRBJ2-2|TRBV11-1
TGTGCCAGCAGCTTAAGGGGCCACAAAAACACCGGGGAGCTGTTTTTT
CASSLRGHKNTGELFF
>.|.|TRBJ2-2|TRBV7-9
TGTGCCAGCAGCCCTAATAAGCTGTTTTTT
CASSPNKLFF
>TRBD1|.|TRBJ2-1|TRBV28
TGTGCCAGCAGCTCGGGACAGGGGTATGAGCAGTTCTTC
CASSSGQGYEQFF
>TRBD1|.|TRBJ1-1|TRBV12-5
TGTGCTAGTGGCTTGGGGACAGACAAAGCTTTCTTT
CASGLGTDKAFF